Following are 32 T cell receptor beta chains from one sample sequenced in a study of identifying expanded T cells in peripheral blood. This table comes from immunoSEQ multiplex PCR, and its TCRdb copy is limited to in-frame clones, with some not included. The sample lists roughly 84,000 clones; 80% to 90% were seen once. The sample comprised blood. These receptors all come from a person aged 18 to 75 in good health.

The chain is built from TRBV5-1 and TRBJ2-2; no firm D call. The CDR3 totals 16 residues. CDR1 is SGHRS and CDR2 is YFSETQ in the germline V gene. Trimming took off 9 bases at V and 4 bases at J, with 22 bases between the two ends. The CDR3: CATTTPGVSGTGELFF. CDR3 DNA: TGCGCCACCACTACCCCTGGGGTGTCAGGCACCGGGGAGCTGTTTTTT.

The chain carries TRBV7-3 and TRBJ2-1; 8 positions match TRBD2. Germline assignment: CDR1 SGHTA and CDR2 FQGTGA. The CDR3 is 14 amino acids. V lost 1 base to trimming and J lost 10 bases; unmatched junction nucleotides: 6. CDR3 sequence: CASSLRLAGYEQFF. The DNA of the CDR3 is TGTGCCAGCAGCTTAAGGCTAGCGGGTTACGAGCAGTTCTTC.

The J gene is TRBJ2-7, the V gene TRBV5-1, with D unclear. V was cut by 4 bases and J by 3 bases, with 14 bases left in between. CDR3 length equals 14 residues. The germline gives CDR1 SGHRS, CDR2 YFSETQ. CDR3 coding DNA: TGCGCCAGCAGCCCCTTGTTGTCAGACTACGAGCAGTACTTC. Translated: CASSPLLSDYEQYF.

The CDR3 loop reads CASSLAGVQYF. CDR3 sequence (DNA): TGTGCCAGCAGTTTAGCGGGGGTTCAGTATTTT. V is TRBV6-6 and J is TRBJ2-3, with 9 bases fitting TRBD2. Germline-derived CDR1 and CDR2 are MNHNY and SVGAGI (reference sequence). CDR3 length: 11 residues. The J segment lost 12 bases and the V segment lost 4 bases, leaving 2 bases of the junction unmatched.

The chain employs TRBV11-2 and TRBJ2-5; 9 nucleotides agree with TRBD2. V lost 5 bases and J lost 0; bases outside the gene matches: 7. Germline V CDR1 and CDR2: SGHAT, FQNNGV. This CDR3 contains 16 residues. This CDR3 is CASSPGTSLNQETQYF. CDR3 DNA: TGTGCCAGCAGCCCCGGGACTAGCCTAAACCAAGAGACCCAGTACTTC. Complete variable domain (other parts from reference TRBV11-2 and TRBJ2-5): EAGVAQSPRYKIIEKRQSVAFWCNPISGHATLYWYQQILGQGPKLLIQFQNNGVVDDSQLPKDRFSAERLKGVDSTLKIQPAKLEDSAVYLCASSPGTSLNQETQYFGPGTRLLVL.

The rearrangement uses TRBV2 and TRBJ1-2; 7 bases map to TRBD1. V trimming: 5 bases; J trimming: 2 bases; junction bases outside the gene matches: 8. The CDR3 is made up of 15 amino acids. CDR1 SNHLY and CDR2 FYNNEI come from the germline V gene. The CDR3 loop reads CASSYRDRANYGYTF. DNA of the CDR3: TGTGCCAGCAGTTACCGGGACAGAGCAAACTATGGCTACACCTTC.

The CDR3 is CASSFRTDRVYF. In DNA, the CDR3 is TGTGCCAGCAGCTTTCGGACAGACAGGGTGTACTTC. The chain uses TRBV7-9 and TRBJ2-7; 7 bases line up with TRBD1. The germline V gene has CDR1 SEHNR and CDR2 FQNEAQ (reference sequence). V lost 3 bases and J lost 12; bases outside the gene matches: 8. This CDR3 has 12 residues.

This chain connects TRBV29-1 to TRBJ2-1; no firm D call. The V gene's germline CDR1 is SQVTM and CDR2 ANQGSEA. This CDR3 has 15 amino acids. Trimming took off 4 bases at V and 7 bases at J, with 20 bases between the two ends. CDR3 in DNA: TGCAGCGTTGCAGTAGTCGGTTCGCGATCAAATGAGCAGTTCTTC. This sequence encodes CSVAVVGSRSNEQFF.

This chain joins TRBV27 and TRBJ1-1; TRBD1 matches at 8 bases. Trimming cost V 9 bases and J 5 bases; bases outside gene matches: 11. The germline CDR1 and CDR2 sequences are MNHEY and SMNVEV (reference sequence). The CDR3 is 14 residues long. The CDR3 DNA follows: TGTGCCAGTCGTAAACAGGGGGGAAGGACTGAAGCTTTCTTT. Translation: CASRKQGGRTEAFF.

The chain carries TRBV27 and TRBJ1-1; D is perhaps TRBD1 (6 bases). There are 15 residues in the CDR3. Trimming removed 5 bases from V and 1 base from J, with 14 bases in between. CDR1 is MNHEY, CDR2 SMNVEV, per germline (reference sequence). CDR3 nucleotide sequence: TGTGCCAGCAGTACCCACAGGGAGTGGAACACTGAAGCTTTCTTT. It codes for CASSTHREWNTEAFF.

The chain joins TRBV19 to TRBJ1-2; no clear D gene. V lost 2 bases and J lost 5, with 18 bases in between. The germline CDR1 and CDR2 sequences are LNHDA and SQIVND (reference sequence). This CDR3 contains 16 residues. This CDR3 is CASSISGRNSPYGYTF. DNA of the CDR3: TGTGCCAGTAGTATATCTGGGCGGAACAGCCCTTATGGCTACACCTTC.

The chain carries TRBV5-1 and TRBJ1-2; unclear D gene. Trimming pared 2 bases from V and 2 bases from J, leaving 10 bases between. CDR1 and CDR2 (germline): SGHRS, YFSETQ. The CDR3 is 14 amino acids. The CDR3 protein is CASSFTALNYGYTF. The CDR3 nucleotides read TGCGCCAGCAGCTTCACTGCCCTAAACTATGGCTACACCTTC.

The chain recombines TRBV5-5 with TRBJ2-7; 9 bases are shared with TRBD1. Germline CDR1 and CDR2: SGHKS and YYEKEE (reference sequence). CDR3 length equals 15 residues. The V and J ends lost 5 bases and 0 bases, in that order; junction bases with no gene match: 6. CDR3: CASSYGTGSSYEQYF. The CDR3 DNA follows: TGTGCCAGCAGTTACGGGACAGGGAGCTCCTACGAGCAGTACTTC.

This sequence joins TRBV6-4 and TRBJ2-1, with D possibly TRBD2 on 6 matching bases. The CDR3 has 17 amino acids. Germline V gene lookup returns CDR1 MRHNA and CDR2 SNTAGT. The V end was cut by 2 bases, the J end by 0 bases, with 14 bases between. The CDR3 loop is CASSDQPSDSSYNEQFF. CDR3 DNA sequence: TGTGCCAGCAGTGACCAACCTAGCGATAGCTCCTACAATGAGCAGTTCTTC.

CDR3 amino acids: CASSLGGGDTEAFF. The CDR3 DNA follows: TGTGCCAGCAGCTTAGGAGGGGGTGACACTGAAGCTTTCTTT. The V gene is TRBV7-9, the J gene TRBJ1-1; weak D call: TRBD1 (6 bases). This CDR3 is built from 14 residues. Trimming pared 1 base from V and 3 bases from J, leaving 9 bases between. Germline V gene data show CDR1 as SEHNR and CDR2 as FQNEAQ (reference sequence).

This clone came up a few times. V and J are TRBV5-1 and TRBJ2-1; 7 positions match TRBD1. This CDR3 has 16 amino acids. The germline CDR1 and CDR2 sequences are SGHRS and YFSETQ. The V gene end was trimmed by 6 bases and the J gene end by 2 bases; junction bases not matched to a gene: 11. CDR3 loop: CASTHTFGTAYNEQFF. CDR3 in DNA: TGCGCCAGCACCCACACATTTGGGACAGCCTACAATGAGCAGTTCTTC. The variable domain in full, completed from reference TRBV5-1 and TRBJ2-1, reads KAGVTQTPRYLIKTRGQQVTLSCSPISGHRSVSWYQQTPGQGLQFLFEYFSETQRNKGNFPGRFSGRQFSNSRSEMNVSTLELGDSALYLCASTHTFGTAYNEQFFGPGTRLTVL.

The gene calls are TRBV12-5 and TRBJ2-1; 14 bases line up with TRBD2. The J segment lost 0 bases and the V segment lost 6 bases, leaving 7 bases of the junction unmatched. This CDR3 contains 18 residues. Germline V gene data show CDR1 as LGHNT and CDR2 as FRNRAP. The CDR3 spells CASGQGLAGVSSYNEQFF. The CDR3, as DNA: TGTGCTAGTGGCCAGGGACTAGCGGGAGTGAGCTCCTACAATGAGCAGTTCTTC. The entire variable domain, with the rest obtained from reference TRBV12-5 and TRBJ2-1, is as follows: DARVTQTPRHKVTEMGQEVTMRCQPILGHNTVFWYRQTMMQGLELLAYFRNRAPLDDSGMPKDRFSAEMPDATLATLKIQPSEPRDSAVYFCASGQGLAGVSSYNEQFFGPGTRLTVL.

This sequence joins TRBV14 and TRBJ2-1, with TRBD1 identical over 10 bases. The CDR3 covers 15 residues. Trimming cost V 1 base and J 10 bases; bases outside gene matches: 7. Germline CDR1 and CDR2: SGHDN and FVKESK. CDR3 sequence: CASSQGGQGPLEQFF. In nucleotides, the CDR3 is TGTGCCAGCAGCCAAGGGGGACAGGGGCCTCTAGAGCAGTTCTTC.

The table lists this clone with a few counts. CDR3 sequence reads: CASSQDKGRYGYTF. The DNA for the CDR3 is TGTGCCAGCAGTCAAGACAAGGGGAGGTATGGCTACACCTTC. The genes are TRBV27 and TRBJ1-2; perhaps TRBD1 as D (5 bases). Germline CDR1 is MNHEY and CDR2 is SMNVEV (reference sequence). The ends were cut back, 5 bases at V and 5 bases at J, with 15 bases in the middle. This CDR3 region has 14 residues.

This chain links TRBV5-1 with TRBJ1-2; D call uncertain. V gave up 0 bases and J gave up 3 bases, with 9 bases separating them. Germline V gene data show CDR1 as SGHRS and CDR2 as YFSETQ. This CDR3 is built from 14 residues. CDR3 protein: CASSLERQDYGYTF. CDR3 sequence (DNA): TGCGCCAGCAGCTTGGAGAGACAAGACTATGGCTACACCTTC.

V and J are TRBV30 and TRBJ2-1; D might be TRBD1 (5 bases). Between the trimmed V and J ends, which lost 3 bases and 9 bases, there was a span of 12 bases. The CDR3 sequence is 12 residues long. Per the germline V gene, CDR1 is GTSNPN and CDR2 is SVGIG (reference sequence). CDR3 protein: CAWSRVGSEQFF. For the CDR3, the DNA is TGTGCCTGGAGCAGGGTGGGGTCTGAGCAGTTCTTC.

The chain joins TRBV15 to TRBJ2-7; no reliable D call. Germline CDR1 reads LNHNV; CDR2 reads YYDKDF (reference sequence). The CDR3 loop spans 12 amino acids. V was trimmed by 1 base and J by 5 bases, leaving 6 bases between them. In DNA, the CDR3 is TGTGCCACCAGCAGAGGTCGGAACGAGCAGTACTTC. This encodes CATSRGRNEQYF.

This clone is a singleton in its sample. The chain links TRBV19 to TRBJ1-5; D is undetermined. Germline V CDR1 and CDR2: LNHDA, SQIVND (reference sequence). V dropped 7 bases and J dropped 3 bases, with 13 bases sitting between them. CDR3 length: 14 amino acids. The CDR3, as DNA: TGTGCCAGTAAAAACCGCGGGATCAATCAGCCCCAGCATTTT. This translates into CASKNRGINQPQHF.

The chain couples TRBV7-6 to TRBJ1-2, with D uncertain. The CDR3 runs to 14 residues. Trimming took off 2 bases at V and 0 bases at J, with 7 bases between the two ends. The germline V gene has CDR1 SGHVS and CDR2 FNYEAQ. The CDR3 region is CASSLRSANYGYTF. CDR3 DNA sequence: TGTGCCAGCAGCTTAAGGTCAGCTAACTATGGCTACACCTTC.

The CDR3 bases are TGTGCCAGCAGTACCGGGGGCAATCAGCCCCAGCATTTT. Residues: CASSTGGNQPQHF. The chain employs TRBV6-6 and TRBJ1-5; D is undetermined. The germline CDR1 and CDR2 sequences are MNHNY and SVGAGI (reference sequence). The CDR3 runs 13 residues. Between the trimmed V and J ends, which lost 5 bases and 2 bases, there was a span of 7 bases.

The rearrangement links TRBV7-3 to TRBJ2-3; 8 positions match TRBD2. CDR3 length: 16 amino acids. With 5 bases clipped from V and 4 bases from J, the junction kept 11 bases outside the gene matches. Germline CDR1 SGHTA, CDR2 FQGTGA. CDR3 in amino acids: CASSPTSGLGADTQYF. Here the CDR3 DNA reads TGTGCCAGCAGCCCTACTAGCGGCTTGGGGGCAGATACGCAGTATTTT.

The rearrangement links TRBV4-2 to TRBJ2-3; 12 positions agree with TRBD2. The CDR3 extends over 18 amino acids. With V trimmed by 0 bases and J by 5 bases, 9 bases remained unmatched. Germline CDR1 LGHNA, CDR2 YNFKEQ. In nucleotides, the CDR3 is TGTGCCAGCAGCCAAGACCTGTTTTCGGGACTAGCGGGAGATACGCAGTATTTT. As protein: CASSQDLFSGLAGDTQYF.

The chain employs TRBV7-2 and TRBJ2-3; D gene ambiguous. The germline V gene encodes CDR1 SGHTA and CDR2 FQGNSA. CDR3 length: 11 amino acids. Trimming removed 8 bases from V and 2 bases from J, with 5 bases in between. The DNA of the CDR3 is TGTGCCAGCGGCTACACAGATACGCAGTATTTT. As protein: CASGYTDTQYF.

V usage is TRBV5-8 and J usage is TRBJ2-1; tentative D call: TRBD1 (5 bases). V lost 4 bases, J lost 7 bases, and 18 bases lay in between. Germline lookup yields CDR1 SGHTS and CDR2 YDEGEE. The CDR3 sequence is 15 residues long. In DNA, the CDR3 is TGTGCCAGCAGCCCGGCCCTCCAGGGTGGAAATGAGCAGTTCTTC. This gives the protein CASSPALQGGNEQFF.

V usage is TRBV12-5 and J usage is TRBJ2-7, with 8 bases matching TRBD2. V trimming: 2 bases; J trimming: 4 bases; junction bases outside the gene matches: 7. The CDR3 runs to 15 residues. CDR1 is LGHNT, CDR2 FRNRAP, per germline. The CDR3 is CASGLPTSGNYEQYF. In DNA form, the CDR3 reads TGTGCTAGTGGTTTGCCCACTAGCGGAAATTACGAGCAGTACTTC.

The rearrangement uses TRBV6-5 and TRBJ1-1; 7 nucleotides line up with TRBD1. The V gene's germline CDR1 is MNHEY and CDR2 SVGAGI. The length of the CDR3 is 13 residues. Trimming at V came to 10 bases and at J to 7 bases, leaving 12 bases not matched to a gene. In nucleotides, the CDR3 is TGTGCCACCCAAAAGGACAGGACAAATGAAGCTTTCTTT. Its translation is CATQKDRTNEAFF.

This chain joins TRBV6-1 and TRBJ1-2, with D perhaps matching TRBD1 (5 bases). The CDR3 totals 14 residues. Germline V gene sequence: CDR1 MNHNS, CDR2 SASEGT. V shed 7 bases and J shed 3 bases, with 15 bases lying between them. The CDR3 protein is CASILGAGDYGYTF. CDR3 DNA sequence: TGTGCCAGCATCCTTGGGGCAGGAGACTATGGCTACACCTTC.